The entry that follows covers one T cell receptor beta chain sequence. V lost 1 base and J 9 bases, leaving 12 bases between the germline ends. The germline CDR1 and CDR2 sequences are LNHDA and SQIVND (reference sequence). This CDR3 spans 14 amino acids. This record comes from a study of T cell responses to AZD1222 COVID-19 vaccine. TCRdb keeps only in-frame clones here, not all; method: immunoSEQ multiplex PCR. Here the sample spans 130,000 to 150,000 clones, just under 95% being singletons. This clonotype was obtained from an adult in good health. This chain joins TRBV19 and TRBJ2-2, with D perhaps matching TRBD1 (6 bases). This specimen consisted of peripheral blood, obtained on day 0 of AZD1222 vaccination. The DNA for the CDR3 is TGTGCCAGTAGTATAGCAACAGGGCCGCGGGAGCTGTTTTTT. Amino acids: CASSIATGPRELFF.